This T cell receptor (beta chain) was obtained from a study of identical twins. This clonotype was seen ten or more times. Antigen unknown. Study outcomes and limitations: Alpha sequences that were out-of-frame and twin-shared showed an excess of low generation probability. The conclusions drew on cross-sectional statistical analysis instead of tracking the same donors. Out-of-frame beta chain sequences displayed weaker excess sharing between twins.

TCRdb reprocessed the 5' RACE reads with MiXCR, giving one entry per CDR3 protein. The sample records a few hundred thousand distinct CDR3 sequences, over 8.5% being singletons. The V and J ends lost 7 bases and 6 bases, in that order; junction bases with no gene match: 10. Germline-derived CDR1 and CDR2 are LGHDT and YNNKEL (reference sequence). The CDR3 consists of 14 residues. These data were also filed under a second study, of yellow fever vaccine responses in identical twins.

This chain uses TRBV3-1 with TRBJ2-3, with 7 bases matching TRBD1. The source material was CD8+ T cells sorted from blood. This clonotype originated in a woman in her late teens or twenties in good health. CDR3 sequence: CASNQGQYWDTQYF. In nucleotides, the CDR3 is TGTGCCAGCAACCAGGGACAGTATTGGGATACGCAGTATTTT.